These T cell receptor beta chains were read from a single sample in a study of shared clonotypes between healthy human individuals. Sequencing used immunoSEQ multiplex PCR; TCRdb keeps in-frame clones, though not all of them. Of around 1.9 million clones in the sample, 90% to 95% were seen once. Sequenced: naive CD8+ T cells from PBMCs. The receptors come from a man between 18 and 35 years old in good health. Some clones in this sample may be carry-over from other donors' samples. Each CDR3 is given with its conserved first and last residue. D genes are given only for firm matches. A clone size is listed for some rows: how often the clone was seen (once, few, many), or a class if it is expanded.

.	TRBV9	TRBJ2-2	TRBD2	CASSVEPGLAETTGELFF	TGTGCCAGCAGCGTAGAACCGGGACTAGCGGAGACCACCGGGGAGCTGTTTTTT
.	TRBV6-4	TRBJ2-1	TRBD2	CASSQAGGPGNEQFF	TGTGCCAGCAGTCAAGCGGGAGGGCCGGGAAATGAGCAGTTCTTC
.	TRBV6-6	TRBJ2-7	.	CASSYSREQYF	TGTGCCAGCAGTTACTCAAGGGAGCAGTACTTC
.	TRBV28	TRBJ1-1	.	CASSPPSSRLNTEAFF	TGTGCCAGCAGTCCTCCGAGCAGTAGGTTGAACACTGAAGCTTTCTTT
few	TRBV27	TRBJ1-5	.	CASSEADSNQPQHF	TGTGCCAGCAGTGAGGCAGATAGCAATCAGCCCCAGCATTTT
.	TRBV30	TRBJ1-1	.	CAWSKGMNTEAFF	TGTGCCTGGAGTAAGGGAATGAACACTGAAGCTTTCTTT
.	TRBV13	TRBJ2-2	.	CASSFTDSPDTGELFF	TGTGCCAGCAGCTTTACGGACAGTCCGGACACCGGGGAGCTGTTTTTT
once	TRBV7-6	TRBJ2-2	TRBD2	CASSLAASGSNGELFF	TGTGCCAGCAGCTTAGCGGCTAGCGGGAGCAACGGGGAGCTGTTTTTT
.	TRBV4-1	TRBJ2-1	.	CASSPSVPAYNEQFF	TGCGCCAGCAGCCCTAGCGTCCCGGCCTACAATGAGCAGTTCTTC
once	TRBV28	TRBJ2-1	.	CASRGHPTGRGVEIGGNEQFF	TGTGCCAGCAGGGGCCACCCGACAGGGAGGGGTGTCGAAATAGGGGGCAATGAGCAGTTCTTC
.	TRBV10-3	TRBJ2-7	.	CAISGGGYEQYF	TGTGCCATTAGCGGCGGAGGGTACGAGCAGTACTTC
.	TRBV4-1	TRBJ2-7	TRBD1	CASSHAVRDSTINYEQYF	TGCGCCAGCAGCCACGCAGTCCGGGACAGCACCATAAATTACGAGCAGTACTTC
.	TRBV7-2	TRBJ2-1	.	CASSLALGVRTYNEQFF	TGTGCCAGCAGCTTAGCGCTCGGGGTTAGGACCTACAATGAGCAGTTCTTC
.	TRBV10-2	TRBJ2-1	TRBD1	CASRTGGSYNEQFF	TGCGCCAGCAGGACAGGGGGCTCCTACAATGAGCAGTTCTTC
.	TRBV27	TRBJ2-5	.	CASSPIPLAPQETQYF	TGTGCCAGCAGTCCAATCCCCCTAGCGCCCCAAGAGACCCAGTACTTC
.	TRBV7-9	TRBJ1-4	.	CASSLGQTGTINEKLFF	TGTGCCAGCAGCTTAGGACAAACAGGGACGATAAATGAAAAACTGTTTTTT
.	TRBV28	TRBJ1-3	TRBD1	CASSPWARDRGTLGNTIYF	TGTGCCAGCAGTCCCTGGGCGCGGGACAGGGGTACGTTAGGAAACACCATATATTTT
.	TRBV6-1	TRBJ2-3	TRBD2	CASSDGTSGDTDTQYF	TGTGCCAGCAGTGATGGGACTAGCGGCGACACAGATACGCAGTATTTT
.	TRBV9	TRBJ1-5	TRBD1	CASSVGTGANQPQHF	TGTGCCAGCAGCGTAGGGACAGGGGCGAATCAGCCCCAGCATTTT
.	TRBV27	TRBJ1-2	.	CASSLNPTSPYGYTF	TGTGCCAGCAGTTTAAACCCAACCTCCCCCTATGGCTACACCTTC
.	TRBV28	TRBJ1-1	.	CASAFTQGNTEAFF	TGTGCCAGCGCCTTTACCCAGGGGAACACTGAAGCTTTCTTT
.	TRBV2	TRBJ2-7	TRBD2	CASRAAGYYEQYF	TGTGCCAGTCGGGCAGCGGGATACTACGAGCAGTACTTC
.	TRBV10-2	TRBJ2-1	TRBD2	CASRSLAVEQFF	TGCGCCAGCAGATCCCTAGCGGTCGAGCAGTTCTTC
.	TRBV4-1	TRBJ1-2	.	CASSQVEGKGYGYTF	TGCGCCAGCAGCCAAGTGGAGGGGAAAGGCTATGGCTACACCTTC
.	TRBV9	TRBJ2-5	TRBD2	CASSAQKGGLETQYF	TGTGCCAGCAGCGCCCAAAAGGGCGGACTAGAGACTCAGTACTTC
.	TRBV6-1	TRBJ2-2	TRBD2	CASSEILAGVNTGELFF	TGTGCCAGCAGTGAAATACTAGCGGGAGTAAACACCGGGGAGCTGTTTTTT
.	TRBV27	TRBJ1-5	.	CASSLSMSQPQHF	TGTGCCAGCAGTTTGTCGATGAGTCAGCCCCAGCATTTT
.	TRBV7-9	TRBJ2-1	TRBD2	CASSLDVAGVVGQFF	TGTGCCAGCAGCTTAGATGTAGCGGGAGTGGTCGGGCAGTTCTTC
.	TRBV13	TRBJ2-6	TRBD1	CASSRTGTGGAPGANVLTF	TGTGCCAGCAGCCGAACCGGGACAGGGGGCGCCCCTGGGGCCAACGTCCTGACTTTC
.	TRBV12-5	TRBJ2-1	.	CASGIDTRKQFF	TGTGCTAGTGGTATCGATACAAGGAAGCAGTTCTTC
.	TRBV27	TRBJ2-1	.	CASSLGRGGLNEQFF	TGTGCCAGCAGTTTGGGTAGGGGGGGATTGAATGAGCAGTTCTTC
.	TRBV27	TRBJ2-7	.	CASSLRATYEQYF	TGTGCCAGCAGCCTCCGGGCTACCTACGAGCAGTACTTC
.	TRBV27	TRBJ2-7	TRBD1	CASSWGTGNVVYEQYF	TGTGCCAGCAGTTGGGGGACAGGGAATGTGGTCTACGAGCAGTACTTC
.	TRBV18	TRBJ2-1	.	CASSPPGQAGGQGLNEQFF	TGTGCCAGCTCACCACCGGGGCAGGCGGGAGGACAGGGTCTGAATGAGCAGTTCTTC
.	TRBV11-2	TRBJ2-7	TRBD1	CASSLGKGTGLYEQYF	TGTGCCAGCAGCTTAGGTAAAGGGACAGGGCTCTACGAGCAGTACTTC
.	TRBV7-9	TRBJ2-5	.	CASSGTLGETQYF	TGTGCCAGCAGCGGAACTCTTGGGGAGACCCAGTACTTC
once	TRBV7-7	TRBJ2-7	.	CASSFRQGYEQYF	TGTGCCAGCAGCTTCAGGCAGGGCTACGAGCAGTACTTC
.	TRBV27	TRBJ1-2	TRBD1	CASSSQTGVNNGYTF	TGTGCCAGCAGTTCCCAGACAGGGGTAAACAATGGCTACACCTTC
once	TRBV11-2	TRBJ1-2	.	CASSQNREFGYGYTF	TGTGCCAGCAGCCAAAACAGGGAATTCGGCTATGGCTACACCTTC
.	TRBV27	TRBJ2-5	.	CASSLVGERETQYF	TGTGCCAGCAGTTTAGTTGGTGAGAGGGAGACCCAGTACTTC
.	TRBV15	TRBJ1-1	.	CATSPGGENTEAFF	TGTGCCACCAGCCCGGGCGGGGAGAACACTGAAGCTTTCTTT
.	TRBV5-1	TRBJ1-2	TRBD1	CASSFDPQGAYGYTF	TGCGCCAGCAGCTTCGACCCACAGGGGGCCTATGGCTACACCTTC
.	TRBV5-1	TRBJ1-4	.	CASSLDGGLWGKLFF	TGCGCCAGCAGCTTGGATGGGGGATTGTGGGGAAAACTGTTTTTT
.	TRBV27	TRBJ1-1	.	CASSPRPGTPEAFF	TGTGCCAGCAGTCCCCGGCCCGGGACACCGGAAGCTTTCTTT
.	TRBV6-5	TRBJ2-7	.	CASTELDSYEQYF	TGTGCCAGCACCGAACTCGACAGCTACGAGCAGTACTTC
.	TRBV15	TRBJ2-7	.	CATSRGRWGADHYEQYF	TGTGCCACCAGCAGGGGTCGGTGGGGAGCGGACCACTACGAGCAGTACTTC
.	TRBV19	TRBJ2-5	.	CASSIGELAKETQYF	TGTGCCAGTAGTATAGGAGAGCTAGCTAAAGAGACCCAGTACTTC